The clone carrying this T cell receptor beta chain was picked up a small number of times. This sample was taken from a study of blood T cell repertoires in COVID-19. At the level of the study: Acute and convalescent COVID-19 specimens originated in the United States, Italy and Spain.

Produced via immunoSEQ multiplex PCR; TCRdb's table is partial and in-frame only. The repertoire consists of roughly 40,000 clones, with under 85% occurring once and the leading ten covering over 9%. The germline V gene encodes CDR1 SGHTA and CDR2 FQGNSA. Losses at the gene ends were 5 bases for V and 3 bases for J; bases not matched to a gene: 6. The CDR3 spans 14 residues. The TCR comes from a human donor in a cohort sampled during active COVID-19. Material: peripheral blood. The gene calls are TRBV7-2 and TRBJ2-7; TRBD1 matches at 8 bases. In DNA, the CDR3 is TGTGCCAGCAGCATAGGACAGGGAAGCTACGAGCAGTACTTC. Translation: CASSIGQGSYEQYF.